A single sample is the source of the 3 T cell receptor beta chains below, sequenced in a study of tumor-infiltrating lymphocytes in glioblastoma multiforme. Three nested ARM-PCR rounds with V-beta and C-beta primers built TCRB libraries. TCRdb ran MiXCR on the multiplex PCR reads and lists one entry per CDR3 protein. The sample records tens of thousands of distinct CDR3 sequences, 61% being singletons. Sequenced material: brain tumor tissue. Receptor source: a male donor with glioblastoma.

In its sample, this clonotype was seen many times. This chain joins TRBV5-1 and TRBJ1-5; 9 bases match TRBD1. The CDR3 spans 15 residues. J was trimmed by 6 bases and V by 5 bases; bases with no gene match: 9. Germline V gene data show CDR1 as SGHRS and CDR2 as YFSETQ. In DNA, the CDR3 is TGCGCCAGCAGTTCCGGGACAGGGACTGGTCAGCCCCAGCATTTT. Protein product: CASSSGTGTGQPQHF. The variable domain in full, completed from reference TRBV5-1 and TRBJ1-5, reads KAGVTQTPRYLIKTRGQQVTLSCSPISGHRSVSWYQQTPGQGLQFLFEYFSETQRNKGNFPGRFSGRQFSNSRSEMNVSTLELGDSALYLCASSSGTGTGQPQHFGDGTRLSIL.

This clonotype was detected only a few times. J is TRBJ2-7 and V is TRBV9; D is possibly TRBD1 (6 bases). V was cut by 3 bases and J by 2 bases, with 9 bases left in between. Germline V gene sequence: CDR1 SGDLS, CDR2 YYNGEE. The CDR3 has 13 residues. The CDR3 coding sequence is TGTGCCAGCAGCGCAGGGGCCACCTACGAGCAGTACTTC. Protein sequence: CASSAGATYEQYF.

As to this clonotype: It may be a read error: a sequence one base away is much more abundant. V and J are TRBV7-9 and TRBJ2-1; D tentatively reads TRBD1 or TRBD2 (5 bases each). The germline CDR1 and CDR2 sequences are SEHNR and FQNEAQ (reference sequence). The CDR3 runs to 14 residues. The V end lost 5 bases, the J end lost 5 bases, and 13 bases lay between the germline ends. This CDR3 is CASSRSGPDNEQFF. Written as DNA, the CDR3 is TGTGCCAGCAGCAGATCGGGACCCGACAATGAGCAGTTCTTC. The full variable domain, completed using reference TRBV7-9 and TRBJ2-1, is DTGVSQNPRHKITKRGQNVTFRCDPISEHNRLYWYRQTLGQGPEFLTYFQNEAQLEKSRLLSDRFSAERPKGSFSTLEIQRTEQGDSAMYLCASSRSGPDNEQFFGPGTRLTVL.